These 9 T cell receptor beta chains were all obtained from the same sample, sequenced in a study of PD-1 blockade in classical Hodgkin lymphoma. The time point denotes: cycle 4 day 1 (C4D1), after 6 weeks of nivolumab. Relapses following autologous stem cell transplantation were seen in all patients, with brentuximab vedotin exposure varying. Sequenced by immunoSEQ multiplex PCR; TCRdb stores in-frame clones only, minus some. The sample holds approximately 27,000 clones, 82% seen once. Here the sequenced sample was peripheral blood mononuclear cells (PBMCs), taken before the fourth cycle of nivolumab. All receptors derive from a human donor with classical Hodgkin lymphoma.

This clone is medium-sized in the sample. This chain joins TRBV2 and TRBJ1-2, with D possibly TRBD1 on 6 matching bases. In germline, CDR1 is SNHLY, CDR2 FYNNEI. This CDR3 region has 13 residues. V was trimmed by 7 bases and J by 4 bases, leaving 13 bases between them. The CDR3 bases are TGTGCCAGCATGAGGGACATCACCTATGGCTACACCTTC. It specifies CASMRDITYGYTF.

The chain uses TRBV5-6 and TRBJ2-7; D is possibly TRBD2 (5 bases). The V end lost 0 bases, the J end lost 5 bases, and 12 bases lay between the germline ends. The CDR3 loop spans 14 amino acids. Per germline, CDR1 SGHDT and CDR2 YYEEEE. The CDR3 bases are TGTGCCAGCAGCTTGGGGCTAGCTGAACACGAGCAGTACTTC. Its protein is CASSLGLAEHEQYF.

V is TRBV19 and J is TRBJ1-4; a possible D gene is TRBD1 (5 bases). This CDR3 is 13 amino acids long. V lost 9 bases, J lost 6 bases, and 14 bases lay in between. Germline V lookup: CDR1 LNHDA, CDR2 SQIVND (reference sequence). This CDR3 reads CARARATDEKLFF. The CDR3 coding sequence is TGTGCCAGGGCCAGGGCGACGGATGAAAAACTGTTTTTT.

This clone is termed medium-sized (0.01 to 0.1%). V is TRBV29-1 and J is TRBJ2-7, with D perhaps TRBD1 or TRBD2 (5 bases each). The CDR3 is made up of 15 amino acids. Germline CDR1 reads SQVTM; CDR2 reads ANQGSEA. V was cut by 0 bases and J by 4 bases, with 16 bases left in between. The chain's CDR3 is CSVEEVREHGYEQYF. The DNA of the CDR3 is TGCAGCGTTGAAGAGGTCAGGGAGCACGGATACGAGCAGTACTTC.

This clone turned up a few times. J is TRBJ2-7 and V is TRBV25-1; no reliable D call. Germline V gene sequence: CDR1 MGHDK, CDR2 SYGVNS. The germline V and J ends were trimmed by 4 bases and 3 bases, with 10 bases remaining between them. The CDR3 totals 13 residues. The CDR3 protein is CASSAIHDYEQYF. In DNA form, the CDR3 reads TGTGCCAGCAGTGCGATACACGACTACGAGCAGTACTTC.

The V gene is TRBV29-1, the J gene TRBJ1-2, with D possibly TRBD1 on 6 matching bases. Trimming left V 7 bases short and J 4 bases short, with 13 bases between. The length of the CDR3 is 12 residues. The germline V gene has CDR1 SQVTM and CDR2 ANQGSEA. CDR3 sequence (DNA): TGCAGCGCCCTGATAGGGGGCTATGGCTACACCTTC. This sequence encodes CSALIGGYGYTF.

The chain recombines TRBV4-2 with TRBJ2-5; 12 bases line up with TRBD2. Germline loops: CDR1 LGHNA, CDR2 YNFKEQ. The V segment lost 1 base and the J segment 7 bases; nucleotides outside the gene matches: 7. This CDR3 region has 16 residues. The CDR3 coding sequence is TGTGCCAGCAGCCAAGTGACTAGCGGGGGTCCGGGGACCCAGTACTTC. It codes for CASSQVTSGGPGTQYF.

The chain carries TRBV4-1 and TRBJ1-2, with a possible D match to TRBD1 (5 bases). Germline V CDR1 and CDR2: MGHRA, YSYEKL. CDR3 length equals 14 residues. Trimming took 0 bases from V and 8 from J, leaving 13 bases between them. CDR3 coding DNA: TGCGCCAGCAGCCAAGATCCCCAGGGTGTCGGCTACACCTTC. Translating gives CASSQDPQGVGYTF.

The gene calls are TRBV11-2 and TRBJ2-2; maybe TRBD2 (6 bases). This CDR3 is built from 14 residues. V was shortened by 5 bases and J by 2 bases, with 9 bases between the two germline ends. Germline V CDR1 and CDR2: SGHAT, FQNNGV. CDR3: CASSPGSNTGELFF. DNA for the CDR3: TGTGCCAGCAGCCCCGGGAGTAACACCGGGGAGCTGTTTTTT.